This T cell receptor beta chain was recovered during a study of cytomegalovirus exposure and HLA in healthy donors (dated by TCRdb to the late 2010s). Turning to the overall study: An earlier analysis of 587 of the donors reported roughly 300 Gb of sequence data and some 120 million unique TCR beta sequences from some 180 million T cells. Rather than drawing on any new phenotypic data, the later analysis identified candidate immune exposures from TCR beta sequences and the way those sequences occurred across donors. Roughly 5 DR-DQ haplotypes were treated as single units for association and clustering because of strong linkage in the cohort. The T cell repertoires of 550 to 850 subjects were profiled by immunosequencing and related to cytomegalovirus serostatus. To study patterns of TCR occurrence, a later analysis re-analyzed previously published TCR beta repertoires from hundreds of donors and added high-resolution HLA genotyping. Donor age, sex, ethnicity and CMV serostatus were compiled together with the repertoire data. An early release that covered fewer than 750 HLA-typed donors contained approximately 300 gigabases of sequencing data and tens of millions of unique TCR sequences. Besides the first cohort of more than 650 subjects, a separate validation cohort made up of over 100 different subjects was used. The study was designed to test whether signatures of past pathogen exposure could be identified by cataloging public T cell receptors. High-throughput TCR immunosequencing, statistical association of individual TCRs with disease status, and machine learning were combined to predict cytomegalovirus infection status. All discovery cohort repertoires had been generated on a single sequencing platform. Of the roughly 400 genotyped donors, roughly 80% fell in the genetic ancestry cluster associated with self-reported Caucasian donors. Typing coverage varied by locus: 629-630 donors for A, B, C, DRB1 and DQB1; roughly 520 for DQA1; about 570 for DPA1; 450 to 480 for DPB1. Both class I and class II loci were covered by HLA typing, at four-digit resolution. An earlier analysis of 587 of the donors applied high-throughput TCR beta sequencing to assess whether each TCR beta V gene segment acted as functional or pseudogenic. Among a few hundred genotyped donors of the cohort, an average of around 240,000 unique TCR beta nucleotide sequences were sequenced per donor, around 20% of them non-productive. A later genetic analysis took genome-wide SNP genotypes for about 55% of the 666 donors and used that subset as a discovery cohort.

What the research found in general, with its limitations: The classifier was reported to diagnose cytomegalovirus status with high specificity and sensitivity in both the original and validation cohorts. Correlated functional status among segregating V segments might reflect linkage disequilibrium, but an unknown experimental factor could not be ruled out. Compared with the approximately 720-donor mean, donors in an Asian-associated ancestry cluster had fewer N-insertions in productive TCRs, according to a later genetic analysis. Strong co-occurrence of HLA alleles, especially DR and DQ, made assigning TCR associations to individual alleles difficult. A few of the identified cytomegalovirus-associated TCR beta chains were confirmed in vitro to be specific for cytomegalovirus antigens. Seventeen rarely observed V segments, including chromosome 9 orphons, were excluded from the earlier analysis of 550 to 700 of the donors because counts were too low. According to a later analysis, TCR association rates differed among HLA loci, with DRB1 alleles showing the most associated TCRs and HLA-C alleles showing the fewest. According to a later analysis, most CMV-associated TCR beta chains appeared to be HLA-restricted, and the HLA associations seemed to be driven largely by CMV exposure. Roughly uniform sequencing depth across donors was assumed in presence/absence analyses, although this assumption may not hold. HLA typing was unavailable for some donors at each locus, so association tests used only the typed subset. A later analysis found that HLA-associated TCR beta chains were more clonally expanded and had lower generation probabilities than equally common non-associated chains. Some IMGT-functional V segments, including TRBV6-2 and TRBV6-3, could not be distinguished by the 87-base-pair reads and were therefore excluded. A further reported finding was that TCR beta sequences accurately predicted the HLA-A and HLA-B alleles for most subjects in the first cohort. Most TCR sequences were seen in very few donors, while some public TCRs were found in many individuals. According to the authors, the approach could potentially be generalized to other disease states and immunological phenotypes. The only immune exposure information available for the cohort was CMV serostatus. A total of 150 or so TCR beta chains were listed by the study as associated with cytomegalovirus. In an earlier analysis of around 600 of the donors, most TCR beta V segments were observed in productive rearrangements about 87% or about 30% of the time, broadly matching IMGT annotations. A group of highly shared sequence variants was considered likely to be a technical artifact of the sequencing pipeline. At a false discovery rate of 0.05, a later analysis linked about 17,000 TCR beta sequences to specific HLA alleles. A later genetic analysis associated a missense DCLRE1C variant with V-gene and J-gene trimming of TCR beta chains, and an independent cohort replicated the association. According to a later analysis, parvovirus B19, influenza, CMV and Epstein-Barr virus appeared linked to several top co-occurrence clusters. Only TCR beta chains were sequenced in this cohort, and the absence of alpha or paired-chain data limited detectable features.

A note on this clone: Its antigen target is currently unknown. The sample holds no much larger clone one base away, and base qualities are not on file.

Receptor libraries were prepared by the immunoSEQ multiplex PCR assay. A mixture of 60 forward primers for TCR Vbeta segments and 13 reverse primers for TCR Jbeta segments was used in the multiplex PCR. The CDR3 region of rearranged TCR beta genes was amplified from genomic DNA by a multiplex PCR assay. Amplified TCR beta libraries were sequenced as 87-base-pair reads on the Illumina HiSeq System. Per the authors' processing: A later analysis tallied some 79 million unique TCR beta chains across the 700 or so repertoires, and approximately 12 million of those chains were shared by two or more donors. Raw reads were error-corrected and collapsed into unique sequences with a nearest-neighbor algorithm that merged closely related sequences to remove PCR and sequencing errors. Alignment of CDR3 sequences to IMGT reference sequences was used to assign V, D and J gene segments. For a sequence to be retained, a match of at least six nucleotides was required to both a V gene segment and a J gene segment. Rearrangements were called productive when the CDR3 lacked stop codons and stayed in frame with V and J; all others were non-productive. Following IMGT convention, CDR3 was defined as the stretch from the second conserved V-encoded cysteine to the conserved J-encoded phenylalanine. In an earlier analysis of around 600 of the donors, sequences lacking an unambiguous match to a single V gene segment were excluded. In an earlier analysis of some 590 of the donors, a V segment was called functional when productive rearrangements were above 56.7%, and segregating when the standard deviation between donors exceeded 5%. A statistical classification framework was developed to diagnose cytomegalovirus status using the catalog of TCR beta chain sequences. In a later analysis, TCR nucleotide sequences were compared against IMGT/GENE-DB human TR gene sequences so that V and J genes could be assigned. In a later analysis, CDR3 sequences and most-parsimonious VDJ recombination scenarios were assigned using the TCRdist pipeline. In a later analysis, every TCR beta chain was defined by the combination of its CDR3 amino acid sequence and its V-gene family, and reads without a unique V-gene family were dropped. A later analysis removed 550 to 650 highly shared, low-generation-probability nucleotide sequences to deal with suspected cross-contamination and a sequencing artifact. In a later analysis, a clonal expansion index for each public chain was calculated from normalized within-repertoire ranks of inferred template counts. Generation probabilities in a later analysis came from a VDJ recombination model fitted to out-of-frame rearrangements, and those results were checked against IGoR. A later analysis scored TCR-TCR, TCR-HLA and TCR-CMV co-occurrence with hypergeometric tests, applying a repertoire-size bias correction to TCR pairs. In a later analysis, false discovery rates were estimated by permuting HLA or CMV assignments 20 times. In a later analysis, co-occurring TCRs were grouped using DBSCAN, and TCRdist sequence similarity was added for clustering within HLA-allele-positive subsets. Repertoires with fewer than 30,000 or more than 120,000 public chains were left out of co-occurrence clustering, as were about 5 repertoires with anomalous nucleotide sharing. TCRdb re-hosts the immuneACCESS table, in-frame sequences only. Its copies lack some clones; in the studies checked, an unresolved V gene accounts for under half of them, and the cause for the rest is not known. Clone size and the V and J calls come from that table; the DNA yielded D and trimming. The sample records fewer than 200,000 clones, 75% to 85% of which are singletons. The ten largest clones add up to 0.6% to 0.95% of the sample.

According to the germline V gene, CDR1 reads LGHNA and CDR2 reads YNFKEQ. The cysteine opens and the phenylalanine closes a CDR3 of 18 amino acids. Only CDR3 DNA is held: 54 bases, read in frame from base 1. V is clipped by 0 bases and J by 4 bases, and the sequence between their germline boundaries is 22 bases long. The cohort comprised around 690 healthy bone marrow donors. All cohort members were sampled while nominally healthy, although unrecorded immune exposures were likely present. The donor tested CMV seronegative, placing the donor among the 350 or so seronegative members of the cohort. A peripheral blood sample was provided by each donor, and peripheral blood mononuclear cells were used for TCR beta sequencing. The Qiagen DNeasy Blood Extraction Kit was used to extract genomic DNA from the blood cell samples.

This receptor was taken from a female donor in good health and CMV-seronegative. This sequence uses TRBV4-2 and TRBJ2-7; the D segment could be TRBD2, given 7 matching bases. Material for sequencing was PBMCs. In nucleotides, the sequence is TGTGCCAGCAGCCAAGAATGGGGGCGGGAGCGTTCTCGGTACGAGCAGTACTTC. Its protein product is CASSQEWGRERSRYEQYF.